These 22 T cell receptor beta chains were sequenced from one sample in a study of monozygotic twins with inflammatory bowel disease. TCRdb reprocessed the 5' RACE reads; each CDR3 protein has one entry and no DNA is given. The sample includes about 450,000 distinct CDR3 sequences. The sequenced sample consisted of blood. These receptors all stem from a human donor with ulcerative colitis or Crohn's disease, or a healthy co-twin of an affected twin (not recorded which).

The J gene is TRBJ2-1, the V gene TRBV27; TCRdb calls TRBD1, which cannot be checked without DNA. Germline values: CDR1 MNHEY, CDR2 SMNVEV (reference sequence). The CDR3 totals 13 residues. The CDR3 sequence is CASNRDGYNEQFF.

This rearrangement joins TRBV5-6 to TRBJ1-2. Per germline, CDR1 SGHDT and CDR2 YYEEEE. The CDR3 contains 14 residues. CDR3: CASSLVQGSLGYTF.

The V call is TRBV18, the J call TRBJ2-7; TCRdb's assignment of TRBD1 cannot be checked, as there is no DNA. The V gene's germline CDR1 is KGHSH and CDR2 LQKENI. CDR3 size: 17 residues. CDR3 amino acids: CASSPPVTGISSYEQYF.

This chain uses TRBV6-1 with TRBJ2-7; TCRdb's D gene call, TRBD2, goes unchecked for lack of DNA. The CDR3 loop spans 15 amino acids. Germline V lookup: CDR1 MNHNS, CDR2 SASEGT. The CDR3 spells CASTMGLAGVGEQYF.

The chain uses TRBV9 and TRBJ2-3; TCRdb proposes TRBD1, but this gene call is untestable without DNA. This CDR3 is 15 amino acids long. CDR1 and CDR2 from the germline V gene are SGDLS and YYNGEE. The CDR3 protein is CASSTRQGHTDTQYF.

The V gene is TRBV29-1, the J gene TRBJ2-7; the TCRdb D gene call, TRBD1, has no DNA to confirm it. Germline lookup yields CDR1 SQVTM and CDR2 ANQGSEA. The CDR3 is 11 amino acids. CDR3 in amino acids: CSAGLIEEQYF.

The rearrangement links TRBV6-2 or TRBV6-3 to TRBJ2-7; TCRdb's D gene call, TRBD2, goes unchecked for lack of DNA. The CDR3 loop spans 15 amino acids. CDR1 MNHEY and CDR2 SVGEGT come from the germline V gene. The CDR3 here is CASSYRTSGRYEQYF.

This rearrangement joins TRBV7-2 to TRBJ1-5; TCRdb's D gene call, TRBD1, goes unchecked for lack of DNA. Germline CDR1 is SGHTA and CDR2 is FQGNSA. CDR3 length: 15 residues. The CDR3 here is CASSRDRERGQPQHF.

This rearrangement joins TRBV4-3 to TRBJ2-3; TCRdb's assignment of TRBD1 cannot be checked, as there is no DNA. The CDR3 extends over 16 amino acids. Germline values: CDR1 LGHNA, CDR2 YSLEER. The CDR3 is CASSQGSGTGTDTQYF.

This CDR3 is CASSRAPYNEQFF. The gene calls are TRBV19 and TRBJ2-1; the TCRdb D gene call, TRBD1, has no DNA to confirm it. CDR1 and CDR2 from the germline V gene are LNHDA and SQIVND (reference sequence). The CDR3 has 13 residues.

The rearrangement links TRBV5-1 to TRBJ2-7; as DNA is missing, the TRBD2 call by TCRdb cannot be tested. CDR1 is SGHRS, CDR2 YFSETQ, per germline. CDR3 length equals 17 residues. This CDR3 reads CASSPMTSGRTQDEQYF. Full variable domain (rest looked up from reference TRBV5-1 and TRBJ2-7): KAGVTQTPRYLIKTRGQQVTLSCSPISGHRSVSWYQQTPGQGLQFLFEYFSETQRNKGNFPGRFSGRQFSNSRSEMNVSTLELGDSALYLCASSPMTSGRTQDEQYFGPGTRLTVT.

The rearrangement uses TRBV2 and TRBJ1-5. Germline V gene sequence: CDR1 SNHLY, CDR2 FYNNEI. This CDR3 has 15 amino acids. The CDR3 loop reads CAGSLDGVDGQPQHF.

CDR3 amino acids: CASSVAGGLTGNTIYF. The V and J genes are TRBV9 and TRBJ1-3. The germline gives CDR1 SGDLS, CDR2 YYNGEE. The length of the CDR3 is 16 residues.

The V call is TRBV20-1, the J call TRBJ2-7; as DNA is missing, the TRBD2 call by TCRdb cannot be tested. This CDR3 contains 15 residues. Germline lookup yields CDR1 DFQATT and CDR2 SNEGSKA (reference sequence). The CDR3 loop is CSATDLAGDSYEQYF.

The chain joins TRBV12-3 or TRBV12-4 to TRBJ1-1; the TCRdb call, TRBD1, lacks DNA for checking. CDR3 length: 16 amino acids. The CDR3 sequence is CASSLGQGKGDTEAFF.

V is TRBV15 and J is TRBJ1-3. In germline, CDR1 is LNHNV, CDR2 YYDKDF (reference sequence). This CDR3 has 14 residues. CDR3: CATSREVSGNTIYF.

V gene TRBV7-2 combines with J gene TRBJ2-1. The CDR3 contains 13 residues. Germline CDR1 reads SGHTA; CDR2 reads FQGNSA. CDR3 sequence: CASSLSFGDEQFF.

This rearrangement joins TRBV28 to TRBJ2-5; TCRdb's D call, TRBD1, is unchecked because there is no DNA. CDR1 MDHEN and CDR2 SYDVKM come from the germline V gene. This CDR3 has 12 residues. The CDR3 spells CASSFRGGTQYF.

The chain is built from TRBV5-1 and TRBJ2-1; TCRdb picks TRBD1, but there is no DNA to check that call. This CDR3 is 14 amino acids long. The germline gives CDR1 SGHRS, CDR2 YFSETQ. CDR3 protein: CASSLTGTWNEQFF.

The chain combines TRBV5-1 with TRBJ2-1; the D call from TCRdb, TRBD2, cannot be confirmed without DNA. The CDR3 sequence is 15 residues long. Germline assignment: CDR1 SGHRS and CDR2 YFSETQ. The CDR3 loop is CASSLAASGPNEQFF.

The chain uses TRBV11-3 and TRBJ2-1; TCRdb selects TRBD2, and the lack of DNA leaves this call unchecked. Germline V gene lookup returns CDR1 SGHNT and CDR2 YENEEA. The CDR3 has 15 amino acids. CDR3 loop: CASSPSRGSENEQFF.

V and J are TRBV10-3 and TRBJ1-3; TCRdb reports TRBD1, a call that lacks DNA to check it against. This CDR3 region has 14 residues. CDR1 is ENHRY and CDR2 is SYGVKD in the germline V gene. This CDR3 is CAISGDRAGNTIYF.